The source of this T cell receptor beta chain is a study of metastatic and nonmetastatic thyroid tumors. TCRdb re-clonotyped the PCR reads through MiXCR. The sample has over 6,500 clones; 30% to 40% are singletons. To note about this clone: Sequence at one end of the junction differs from germline and may be a read error.

The germline CDR1 and CDR2 sequences are MNHNS and SASEGT. The CDR3 extends over 14 amino acids. Treatment of any kind had been given to no patient before thyroid surgery. The receptor was isolated from a female donor with papillary thyroid cancer or a benign thyroid nodule (not recorded which). Some clones in this sample may be carry-over from other donors' samples. Sequenced: adjacent normal tissue. The rearrangement joins TRBV6-1 to TRBJ1-5; D unresolved. CDR3 DNA sequence: TGTGCCAGCCACCCAAAGGGATACAATAAGCCCCAGCATTTT. It translates to CASHPKGYNKPQHF.